This TCR beta chain stems from a study of beta chain features in type 1 diabetes. Study-level results: Across all four CD4+ subsets, people with type 1 diabetes showed modestly shorter TCRB CDR3s. Cells that show high TCR expression could be over-represented by cDNA sequencing.

A few counts support this clone. The antigen is undetermined. Within the sample, other DNA sequences also encode this same CDR3. The CDR3 contains 15 residues. In germline, CDR1 is SGHRS, CDR2 YFSETQ. After removal of 0 bases from V and 3 bases from J, the junction contained 2 bases not matched to a gene. CD45RO/CCR7/CD25/CD127/CD95/CD27 separated CD4+ naive, central memory, regulatory and stem cell-like memory cells by sorting. Reverse transcription of all isolated RNA meant that expressed TCRB transcripts were sequenced. Clones were read by immunoSEQ multiplex PCR, and TCRdb kept only the in-frame ones, dropping some. The table shows a few hundred thousand clones, with approximately 13% occurring only once.

Sequencing was done on a sample of naive CD4+ T cells from blood. The gene calls are TRBV5-1 and TRBJ1-5; 8 positions agree with TRBD1. The TCR originated in a woman aged 18 to 35 with type 1 diabetes. CDR3 in amino acids: CASSLGTGTNQPQHF. CDR3 in DNA: TGCGCCAGCAGCTTGGGGACAGGGACCAATCAGCCCCAGCATTTT.